One TCR beta chain is described in this entry. Assay: immunoSEQ multiplex PCR; the TCRdb copy retains only in-frame clones and omits some. The data show tens of thousands of clones, with approximately 96% seen just once and around 0.35% held by the top ten. This record belongs to a study of technical replicates of blood from a few donors. Sample: T cells isolated from PBMCs. This receptor was obtained from a human donor in good health.

CDR3 sequence reads: CASSEYRGDNEQFF. As DNA, the CDR3 is TGTGCCAGCAGTGAATACCGGGGAGACAATGAGCAGTTCTTC. The chain has TRBV2 and TRBJ2-1; TRBD2 is a possible D gene (5 bases). CDR3 size: 14 residues. Germline CDR1 is SNHLY and CDR2 is FYNNEI. Trimming took off 2 bases at V and 5 bases at J, with 10 bases between the two ends.